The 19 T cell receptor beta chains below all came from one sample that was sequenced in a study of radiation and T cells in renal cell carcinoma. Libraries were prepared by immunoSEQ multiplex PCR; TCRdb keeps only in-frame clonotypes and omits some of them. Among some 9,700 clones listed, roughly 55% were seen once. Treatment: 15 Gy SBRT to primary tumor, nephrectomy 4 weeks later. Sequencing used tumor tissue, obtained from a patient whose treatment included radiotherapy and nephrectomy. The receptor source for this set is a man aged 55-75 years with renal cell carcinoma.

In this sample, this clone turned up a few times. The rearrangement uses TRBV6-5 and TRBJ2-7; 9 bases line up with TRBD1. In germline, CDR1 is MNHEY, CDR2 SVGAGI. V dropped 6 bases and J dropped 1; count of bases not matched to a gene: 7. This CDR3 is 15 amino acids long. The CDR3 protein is CASSSRDRVSYEQYF. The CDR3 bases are TGTGCCAGCAGCTCCCGGGACAGGGTGTCCTACGAGCAGTACTTC.

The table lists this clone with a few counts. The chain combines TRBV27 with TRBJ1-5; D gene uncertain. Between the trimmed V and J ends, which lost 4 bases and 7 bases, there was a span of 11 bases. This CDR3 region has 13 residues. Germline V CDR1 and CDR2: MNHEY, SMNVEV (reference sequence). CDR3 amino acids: CASSSRSTQPQHF. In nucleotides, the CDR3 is TGTGCCAGCAGTTCACGCAGCACCCAGCCCCAGCATTTT.

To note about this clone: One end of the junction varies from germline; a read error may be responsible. The CDR3 loop is CASSSYTGTDDF. The CDR3 DNA follows: TGTGCCAGCAGCTCATATACCGGGACAGATGACTTC. This chain joins TRBV5-6 and TRBJ2-7; TRBD1 matches 7 bases. The CDR3 has 12 amino acids. CDR1 and CDR2 from the germline V gene are SGHDT and YYEEEE. Supplemented by reference TRBV5-6 and TRBJ2-7, the full variable domain reads DAGVTQSPTHLIKTRGQQVTLRCSPKSGHDTVSWYQQALGQGPQFIFQYYEEEERQRGNFPDRFSGHQFPNYSSELNVNALLLGDSALYLCASSSYTGTDDFGPGTRLTVT.

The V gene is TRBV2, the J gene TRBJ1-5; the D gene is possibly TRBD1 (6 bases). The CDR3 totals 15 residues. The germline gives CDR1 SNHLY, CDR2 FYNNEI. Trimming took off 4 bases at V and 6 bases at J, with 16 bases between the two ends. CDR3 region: CASSGEGGGGQPQHF. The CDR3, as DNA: TGTGCCAGCAGTGGAGAAGGAGGGGGGGGTCAGCCCCAGCATTTT.

The CDR3 protein is CASRKTGSSYEQYF. The CDR3 DNA follows: TGTGCCAGCAGGAAGACAGGGAGCTCCTACGAGCAGTACTTC. The chain joins TRBV28 to TRBJ2-7; TRBD1 agrees at 7 bases. Germline V lookup: CDR1 MDHEN, CDR2 SYDVKM. The CDR3 length is 14 residues. With 6 bases clipped from V and 0 bases from J, the junction kept 5 bases outside the gene matches.

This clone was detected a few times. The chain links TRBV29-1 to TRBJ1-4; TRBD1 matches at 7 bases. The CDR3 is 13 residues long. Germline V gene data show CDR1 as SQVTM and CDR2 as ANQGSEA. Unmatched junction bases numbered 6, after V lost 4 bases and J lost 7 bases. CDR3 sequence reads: CSVGGTAGEKLFF. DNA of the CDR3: TGCAGCGTTGGAGGGACAGCAGGTGAAAAACTGTTTTTT.

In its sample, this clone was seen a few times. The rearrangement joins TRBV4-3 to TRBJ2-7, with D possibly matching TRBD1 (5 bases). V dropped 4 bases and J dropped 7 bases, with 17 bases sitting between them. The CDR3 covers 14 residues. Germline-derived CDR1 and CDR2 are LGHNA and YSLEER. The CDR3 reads CASSRASRAGEQYF. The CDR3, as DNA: TGCGCCAGCAGCCGTGCCAGCAGGGCAGGGGAGCAGTACTTC.

The DNA for the CDR3 is TGTGCCAGCAGCCCAAGGACAGGAGAGGGAGAAACGGCTTTCTTT. This gives the protein CASSPRTGEGETAFF. The chain is built from TRBV7-2 and TRBJ1-1; 7 bases are a match to TRBD1. V was clipped by 5 bases and J by 11 bases; unmatched bases: 17. Germline-derived CDR1 and CDR2 are SGHTA and FQGNSA. The CDR3 loop spans 15 amino acids.

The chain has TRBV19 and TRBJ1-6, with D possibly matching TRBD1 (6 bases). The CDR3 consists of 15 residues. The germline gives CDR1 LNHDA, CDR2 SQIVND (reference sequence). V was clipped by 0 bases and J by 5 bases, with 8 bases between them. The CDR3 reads CASSIDRTDNSPLHF. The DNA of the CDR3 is TGTGCCAGTAGTATAGATCGGACAGATAATTCACCCCTCCACTTT. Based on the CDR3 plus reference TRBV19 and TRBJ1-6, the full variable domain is DGGITQSPKYLFRKEGQNVTLSCEQNLNHDAMYWYRQDPGQGLRLIYYSQIVNDFQKGDIAEGYSVSREKKESFPLTVTSAQKNPTAFYLCASSIDRTDNSPLHFGNGTRLTVT.

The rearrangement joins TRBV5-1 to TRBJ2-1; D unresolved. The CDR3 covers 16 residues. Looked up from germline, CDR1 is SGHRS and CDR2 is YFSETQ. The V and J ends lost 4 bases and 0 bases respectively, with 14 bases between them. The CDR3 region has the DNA TGCGCCAGCAGCGTGGGGTTATTGAGCTCCTACAATGAGCAGTTCTTC. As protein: CASSVGLLSSYNEQFF. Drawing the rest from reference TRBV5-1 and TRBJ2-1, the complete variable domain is KAGVTQTPRYLIKTRGQQVTLSCSPISGHRSVSWYQQTPGQGLQFLFEYFSETQRNKGNFPGRFSGRQFSNSRSEMNVSTLELGDSALYLCASSVGLLSSYNEQFFGPGTRLTVL.

In DNA form, the CDR3 reads TGTGCCAGCAGCTTGGTGTCAGCCACTGAAGCTTTCTTT. Its protein product is CASSLVSATEAFF. The chain is built from TRBV7-2 and TRBJ1-1; D not resolved. This CDR3 is built from 13 residues. Trimming removed 3 bases from V and 4 bases from J, with 9 bases in between. Germline V gives CDR1 SGHTA, CDR2 FQGNSA.

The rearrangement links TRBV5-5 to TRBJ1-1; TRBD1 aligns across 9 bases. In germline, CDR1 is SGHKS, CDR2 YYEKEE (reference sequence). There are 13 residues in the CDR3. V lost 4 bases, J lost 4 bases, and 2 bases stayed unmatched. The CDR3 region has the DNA TGTGCCAGCAGCCTGACAGGGGGCACTGAAGCTTTCTTT. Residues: CASSLTGGTEAFF.

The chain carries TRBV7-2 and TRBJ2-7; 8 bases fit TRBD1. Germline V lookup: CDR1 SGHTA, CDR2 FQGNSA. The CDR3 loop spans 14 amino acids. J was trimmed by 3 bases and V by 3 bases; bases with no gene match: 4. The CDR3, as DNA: TGTGCCAGCAGCTTGGGCAGGGGGCTCTACGAGCAGTACTTC. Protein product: CASSLGRGLYEQYF.

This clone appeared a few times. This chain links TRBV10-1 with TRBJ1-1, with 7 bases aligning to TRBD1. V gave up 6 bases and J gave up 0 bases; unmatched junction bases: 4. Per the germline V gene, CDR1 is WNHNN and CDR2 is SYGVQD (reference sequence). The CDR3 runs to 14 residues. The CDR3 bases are TGCGCCAGCAGCGGCACAGGGGTGAACACTGAAGCTTTCTTT. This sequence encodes CASSGTGVNTEAFF.

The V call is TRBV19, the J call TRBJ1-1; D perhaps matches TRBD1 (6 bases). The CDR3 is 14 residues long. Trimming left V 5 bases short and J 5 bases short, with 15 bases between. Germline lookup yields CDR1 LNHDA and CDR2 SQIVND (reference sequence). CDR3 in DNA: TGTGCCAGTAGTTCTGGGGGCGCCGGGACTGAAGCTTTCTTT. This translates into CASSSGGAGTEAFF.

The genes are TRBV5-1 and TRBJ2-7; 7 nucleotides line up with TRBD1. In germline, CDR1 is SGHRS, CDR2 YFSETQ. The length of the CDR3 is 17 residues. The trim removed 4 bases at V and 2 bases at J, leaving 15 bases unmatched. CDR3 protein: CASSVRARDSLTYEQYF. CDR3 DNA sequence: TGCGCCAGCAGCGTCCGCGCCCGGGACAGCCTGACCTACGAGCAGTACTTC.

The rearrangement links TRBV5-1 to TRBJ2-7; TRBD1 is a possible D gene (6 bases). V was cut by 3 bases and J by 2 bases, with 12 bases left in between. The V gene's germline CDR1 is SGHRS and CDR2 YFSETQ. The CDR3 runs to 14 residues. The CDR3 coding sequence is TGCGCCAGCAGCTCAGGGGAAATGACCTACGAGCAGTACTTC. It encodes CASSSGEMTYEQYF.

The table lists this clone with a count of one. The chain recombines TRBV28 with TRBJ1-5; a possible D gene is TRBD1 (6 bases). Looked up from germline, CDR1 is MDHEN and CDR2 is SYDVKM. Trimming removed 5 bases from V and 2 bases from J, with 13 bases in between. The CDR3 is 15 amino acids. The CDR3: CASSTTGTGNQPQHF. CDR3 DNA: TGTGCCAGCAGTACAACAGGGACGGGCAATCAGCCCCAGCATTTT.

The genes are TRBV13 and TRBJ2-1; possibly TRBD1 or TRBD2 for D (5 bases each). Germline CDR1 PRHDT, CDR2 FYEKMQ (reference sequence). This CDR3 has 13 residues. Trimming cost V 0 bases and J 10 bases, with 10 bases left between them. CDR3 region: CASSLGRGREQFF. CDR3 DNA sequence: TGTGCCAGCAGCTTAGGCCGGGGCCGGGAGCAGTTCTTC.